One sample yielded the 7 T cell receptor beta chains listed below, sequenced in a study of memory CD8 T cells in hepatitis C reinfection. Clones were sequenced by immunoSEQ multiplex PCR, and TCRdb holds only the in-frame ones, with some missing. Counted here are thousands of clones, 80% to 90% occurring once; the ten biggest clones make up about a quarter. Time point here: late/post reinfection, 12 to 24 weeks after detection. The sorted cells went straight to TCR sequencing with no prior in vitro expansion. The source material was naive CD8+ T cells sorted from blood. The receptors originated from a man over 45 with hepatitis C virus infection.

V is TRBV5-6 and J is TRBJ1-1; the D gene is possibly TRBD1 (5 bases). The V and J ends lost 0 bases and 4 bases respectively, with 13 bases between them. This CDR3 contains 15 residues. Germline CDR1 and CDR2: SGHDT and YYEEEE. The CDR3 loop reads CASSLEEITGTEAFF. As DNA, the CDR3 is TGTGCCAGCAGCTTGGAGGAAATTACAGGCACTGAAGCTTTCTTT.

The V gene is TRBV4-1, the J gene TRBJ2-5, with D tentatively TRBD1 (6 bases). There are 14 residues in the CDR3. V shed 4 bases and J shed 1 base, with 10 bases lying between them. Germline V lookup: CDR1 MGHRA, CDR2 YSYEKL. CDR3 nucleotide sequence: TGCGCCAGCAGCCGGACAGAGCTCCAAGAGACCCAGTACTTC. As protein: CASSRTELQETQYF.

CDR3 sequence (DNA): TGTGCCAGTAGTATATGGGCTAGCGGACACAATGAGCAGTTCTTC. This translates into CASSIWASGHNEQFF. This chain connects TRBV19 to TRBJ2-1; 7 positions match TRBD2. This CDR3 is built from 15 residues. Per germline, CDR1 LNHDA and CDR2 SQIVND (reference sequence). J gave up 5 bases and V 2 bases, and 6 bases lay outside the gene matches.

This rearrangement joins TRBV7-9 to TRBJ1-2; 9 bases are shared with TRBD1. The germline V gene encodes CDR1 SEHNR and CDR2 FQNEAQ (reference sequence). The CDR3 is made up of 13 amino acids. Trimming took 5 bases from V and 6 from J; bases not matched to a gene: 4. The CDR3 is CASSATGGDGYTF. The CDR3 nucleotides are TGTGCCAGCAGCGCCACAGGGGGCGATGGCTACACCTTC.

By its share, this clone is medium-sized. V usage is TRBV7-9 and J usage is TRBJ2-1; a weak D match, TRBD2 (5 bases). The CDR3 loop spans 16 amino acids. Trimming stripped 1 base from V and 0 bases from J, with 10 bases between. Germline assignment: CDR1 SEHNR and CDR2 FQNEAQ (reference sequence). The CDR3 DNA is TGTGCCAGCAGCTTAGGAGCGGAGAGCTCCTACAATGAGCAGTTCTTC. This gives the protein CASSLGAESSYNEQFF.

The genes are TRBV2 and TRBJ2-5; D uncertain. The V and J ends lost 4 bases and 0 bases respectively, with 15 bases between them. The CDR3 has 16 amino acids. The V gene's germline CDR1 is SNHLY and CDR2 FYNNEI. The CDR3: CASSGLDRGYQETQYF. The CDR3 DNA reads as TGTGCCAGCAGTGGCCTTGATCGCGGTTACCAAGAGACCCAGTACTTC.

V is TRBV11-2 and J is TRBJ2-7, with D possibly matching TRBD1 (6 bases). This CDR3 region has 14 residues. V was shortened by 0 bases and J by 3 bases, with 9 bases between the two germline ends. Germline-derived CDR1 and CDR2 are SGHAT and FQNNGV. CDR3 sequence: CASSLETGIYEQYF. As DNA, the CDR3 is TGTGCCAGCAGCTTAGAAACAGGGATCTACGAGCAGTACTTC.